This T cell receptor (beta chain) originates from a study of T cells in narcolepsy. Study at large: Patients with NT1 or NT2 and healthy control donors were enrolled.

As concerns this clone: Antigen unknown.

General study points: Autoreactive HCRT-specific and TRIB2-specific clonotypes were marked in same-patient CSF-versus-blood CD4+ comparisons. Some memory CD4+ repertoires had no autoreactive clone sequences. Reportedly, autoreactive clonotypes were serially detected in patients' blood but not controls'.

Profiling relied on immunoSEQ multiplex PCR, and the TCRdb table lists in-frame clones only, not all of them. The sample lists approximately 32,000 clones; around 87% were seen once. Germline CDR1 and CDR2: LGHNA and YNFKEQ. The V gene lost 0 bases and the J gene lost 5 bases, with 13 bases spanning the gap. The CDR3 spans 15 residues. V is TRBV4-2 and J is TRBJ2-5; tentative D call: TRBD2 (7 bases). The clonotype comes from a human donor with narcolepsy. Sequencing input: CD45RA- memory CD4+ T cells from PBMCs. The CDR3 sequence: CASSQDEGGGETQYF. As DNA, the CDR3 is TGTGCCAGCAGCCAAGATGAGGGAGGGGGTGAGACCCAGTACTTC.